This T cell receptor (beta chain) originates from a study of cytomegalovirus exposure and HLA in healthy donors (dated 2017 in TCRdb). For context, the study as a whole: An earlier analysis of approximately 590 of the donors reported about 250 Gb of sequence data and roughly 110 million unique TCR beta sequences from 150 million to 200 million T cells. Roughly 300 gigabases of sequencing data and around 85 million unique TCR sequences made up an early release that covered 640 HLA-typed donors. The genetic ancestry cluster associated with self-reported Caucasian donors included over 80% of the approximately 410 genotyped donors. The study aimed to test whether signatures of past pathogen exposure could be identified by cataloging public T cell receptors. Using immunosequencing, the study profiled T cell repertoires from about 620 subjects and related those repertoires to cytomegalovirus serostatus. In addition to the first cohort of 666 subjects, a separate validation cohort of 130 or so different subjects was used. The study combined high-throughput TCR immunosequencing, statistical association of individual TCRs with disease status, and machine learning to predict cytomegalovirus infection status. A later analysis re-analyzed previously published TCR beta repertoires from several hundred donors and added high-resolution HLA genotyping to study TCR occurrence patterns. The later analysis used no new phenotypic data to find candidate immune exposures, relying instead on TCR beta sequences and their occurrence across donors. An earlier analysis of nearly 600 of the donors applied high-throughput TCR beta sequencing to assess whether each TCR beta V gene segment acted as functional or pseudogenic. Alongside the repertoire data, information on donor age, sex, ethnicity and CMV serostatus was compiled. A later genetic analysis took genome-wide SNP genotypes for about three fifths of the roughly 700 donors and used that subset as a discovery cohort. Every repertoire in the discovery cohort had been generated on one and the same sequencing platform. HLA typing covered class I and class II loci at four-digit resolution. The number of typed donors differed by locus: roughly 620-630 for A, B, C, DRB1 and DQB1; 500 to 550 for DQA1; around 580 for DPA1; and some 470 for DPB1. A few DR-DQ haplotypes were handled as single units for association and clustering because linkage in the cohort was strong. Across 300 to 500 genotyped donors of the cohort, an average of approximately 240,000 unique TCR beta nucleotide sequences per donor were sequenced, and roughly a sixth of those sequences were non-productive.

To prepare the library, the immunoSEQ multiplex PCR assay was applied. For the multiplex PCR, a mixture combining 60 forward primers for TCR Vbeta segments and 13 reverse primers for TCR Jbeta segments was used. The CDR3 region of rearranged TCR beta genes was amplified from genomic DNA by a multiplex PCR assay. On the Illumina HiSeq System, the amplified TCR beta libraries were sequenced as 87-base-pair reads. As for the authors' bioinformatics: A later analysis counted approximately 74 million unique TCR beta chains across the 550 to 800 repertoires, and some 11 million of these chains were shared by at least two donors. Raw reads were error-corrected and collapsed into unique sequences with a nearest-neighbor algorithm that merged closely related sequences to remove PCR and sequencing errors. V, D and J gene segments were assigned by aligning CDR3 sequences to IMGT reference sequences. For a sequence to be retained, a match of at least six nucleotides to both a V gene segment and a J gene segment was required. Rearrangements were called productive when the CDR3 lacked stop codons and stayed in frame with V and J; all others were non-productive. Following IMGT convention, CDR3 was defined as the stretch from the second conserved V-encoded cysteine up to the conserved J-encoded phenylalanine. The earlier analysis of a few hundred of the donors excluded any sequence lacking an unambiguous match to a single V gene segment. In an earlier analysis of 587 of the donors, a V segment was called functional when productive rearrangements were above 56.7%, and segregating when the standard deviation between donors exceeded 5%. A statistical classification framework was built to diagnose cytomegalovirus status from the catalog of TCR beta chain sequences. V and J gene assignment, in a later analysis, came from comparing TCR nucleotide sequences with IMGT/GENE-DB human TR gene sequences. A later analysis assigned CDR3 sequences and most-parsimonious VDJ recombination scenarios with the TCRdist pipeline. A later analysis defined each TCR beta chain by its CDR3 amino acid sequence plus V-gene family, and excluded reads lacking a unique V-gene family. As a way to deal with suspected cross-contamination and a sequencing artifact, a later analysis dropped nearly 600 nucleotide sequences that were highly shared and had low generation probability. In a later analysis, a clonal expansion index for each public chain was calculated from normalized within-repertoire ranks of inferred template counts. A later analysis computed generation probabilities with a VDJ recombination model fitted to out-of-frame rearrangements, and checked the results against IGoR. In a later analysis, hypergeometric tests were used to score TCR-TCR, TCR-HLA and TCR-CMV co-occurrence, with a repertoire-size bias correction applied to TCR pairs. False discovery rates were estimated in a later analysis by permuting HLA or CMV assignments 20 times. In a later analysis, co-occurring TCRs were grouped using DBSCAN, with TCRdist sequence similarity added in when clustering inside HLA-allele-positive subsets. Repertoires with fewer than 30,000 or more than 120,000 public chains, plus five repertoires with anomalous nucleotide sharing, were excluded from co-occurrence clustering. Entries here come from immuneACCESS through TCRdb and include only in-frame sequences with V and J called. Some clones fail to appear in such tables; in the studies checked, an unresolved V gene covers under half of the shortfall, and the cause of the remainder is unknown. That table supplies the V and J calls and clone size; D and trimming were determined from the DNA. The sample records 100,000 to 150,000 clones, under 90% of which are singletons. The ten biggest clones cover about 4% of the sample.

Beyond this particular receptor, the publication reports: Immune exposure information for the cohort was limited to CMV serostatus. In a later analysis, most CMV-associated TCR beta chains were found to appear HLA-restricted, with HLA associations seemingly driven largely by CMV exposure. In a later analysis, several top co-occurrence clusters were reported to appear linked to parvovirus B19, influenza, CMV and Epstein-Barr virus. An association between a missense DCLRE1C variant and V-gene and J-gene trimming of TCR beta chains was found in a later genetic analysis and replicated in an independent cohort. An earlier analysis of approximately 590 of the donors showed that most TCR beta V segments appeared in productive rearrangements either about 87% or about 30% of the time, which broadly matched IMGT annotations. In a later analysis, the rate of TCR association differed among HLA loci, with DRB1 alleles having the most associated TCRs and HLA-C alleles having the fewest. Most TCR sequences were observed very rarely across donors, whereas some public TCRs were present in many individuals. Correlated functional status among segregating V segments might reflect linkage disequilibrium, but an unknown experimental factor could not be ruled out. In vitro tests confirmed that a few of the cytomegalovirus-associated TCR beta chains recognize cytomegalovirus antigens. A later analysis associated about 17,000 TCR beta sequences with specific HLA alleles at a false discovery rate of 0.05. Strong co-occurrence of HLA alleles, especially DR and DQ, made assigning TCR associations to individual alleles difficult. Because some donors lacked HLA typing at each locus, the association tests relied only on the typed subset. The authors suggested that the approach could potentially be extended to other disease states and immunological phenotypes. The classifier was reported to diagnose cytomegalovirus status with high specificity and sensitivity in both the original cohort and the validation cohort. A further reported finding was that TCR beta sequences accurately predicted the HLA-A and HLA-B alleles for most subjects in the first cohort. According to a later genetic analysis, donors in an Asian-associated ancestry cluster had fewer N-insertions in productive TCRs than the approximately 650-donor mean. Sequencing depth was assumed to be roughly uniform across donors in the presence/absence analyses, though that assumption may not hold. This cohort had only TCR beta chains sequenced, and the lack of alpha or paired-chain data limited which features could be detected. The earlier analysis of about 600 of the donors excluded 15 to 20 rarely observed V segments, including chromosome 9 orphons, because counts were too low. In a later analysis, HLA-associated TCR beta chains showed more clonal expansion and lower generation probabilities than non-associated chains that were equally common. The study listed 150 to 200 TCR beta chains as associated with cytomegalovirus. A cluster of highly shared sequence variants was judged likely to represent a technical artifact of the sequencing pipeline.

The cohort consisted of more than 650 healthy bone marrow donors. At the time of sampling, every cohort member was nominally healthy, though immune exposures that went unrecorded were likely present. The donor was CMV seronegative and was included in the group of 352 seronegative cohort members. Every donor gave a peripheral blood sample, and the peripheral blood mononuclear cells from that sample were used for TCR beta sequencing. The Qiagen DNeasy Blood Extraction Kit was used to extract genomic DNA from the blood cell samples. With regard to this clone: The antigen it recognizes is unknown. No base-level quality is on record; no much larger clone is a single base apart.

Sequenced input: PBMCs. This clonotype was sampled from a woman aged 40 to 49 in good health and CMV-seronegative.

The bases are TGTGCCAGCAGTGAAGGCAGGGAACTGTTTTTT. This sequence encodes CASSEGRELFF. The chain couples TRBV6-1 to TRBJ1-4; the D gene is perhaps TRBD1, on 5 matching bases. V is pared back by 1 base and J by 12 bases, with 6 bases lying between the germline termini. From the cysteine through the phenylalanine, the CDR3 covers 11 amino acids. Here the CDR3 DNA is all that survives: 33 bases in frame from base 1. Reading the germline V gene gives CDR1 MNHNS and CDR2 SASEGT.